This TCR beta chain was found in a study of T cell responses to AZD1222 COVID-19 vaccine. Whole-study results and caveats: Repertoires were obtained solely post-peak T cell response.

The assay was immunoSEQ multiplex PCR, and TCRdb's table has in-frame clones only and misses some. Altogether 140,000 to 150,000 clones are present, approximately 90% being singletons, with the ten largest covering 2.5% to 4%. Concerning this clone: Its matching antigen is unknown.

Germline V CDR1 and CDR2: LNHDA, SQIVND (reference sequence). The CDR3 covers 16 residues. Trimming took 5 bases from V and 9 from J; bases not matched to a gene: 15. The input for sequencing was peripheral blood, taken 28 days after the second AZD1222 dose. V gene TRBV19 combines with J gene TRBJ1-5, with TRBD1 matching 8 bases. The source is an adult who received the AZD1222 COVID-19 vaccine. CDR3 DNA: TGTGCCAGTAGTCCCTGGGACGACAGGGGAGGAGGGCCCCAGCATTTT. Translation: CASSPWDDRGGGPQHF.